The sequence of this TCR beta chain was determined in a study of blood T cells in healthy people across ages. Study conclusions and caveats: Investigators treated diversity estimates from one million T cells as underestimates. Per million T cells, the diversity of TCR beta decreased roughly linearly as age advanced. The unsorted PBMCs prevented any conclusive comparison of naive versus antigen-experienced cells.

With respect to this clonotype: The target antigen is unknown.

Every donor gave 7.5 to 10 milliliters of peripheral blood. The second PCR ran about 7 to 12 cycles with a sample-barcoded 5' primer and J-beta primers. TCRdb re-called the 5' RACE reads with MiXCR, one entry per CDR3 protein. The sample yields some 1.7 million distinct CDR3 sequences, roughly 28% seen once. The CDR3 spans 13 residues. Between the trimmed V and J ends, which lost 3 bases and 10 bases, there was a span of 10 bases. CDR1 and CDR2 from the germline V gene are SGHAT and FQNNGV. The clonotype was recovered from a woman aged 30 to 39 in good health. The gene calls are TRBV11-2 and TRBJ1-6; D is unresolved. Sequencing was done on a sample of blood. The CDR3 sequence is CASSFTGRSPLHF. In nucleotides, the CDR3 is TGTGCCAGCAGCTTTACGGGCAGATCACCCCTCCACTTT.